Shown below are 5 T cell receptor beta chains from a single sample sequenced in a study of neurological immune-mediated disorders. TCRdb re-derived calls from the 5' RACE reads in MiXCR, one entry per CDR3 protein. The sample includes approximately 43,000 distinct CDR3 sequences, 2% to 3% of them seen just once. Sample: PBMCs. All receptors derive from a man younger than 40 with multiple sclerosis.

At least ten counts were recorded for this clonotype. V usage is TRBV6-2 or TRBV6-3 and J usage is TRBJ2-6, with D unresolved. The CDR3 is 15 residues long. The V and J ends lost 5 bases and 0 bases respectively, with 8 bases between them. Looked up from germline, CDR1 is MNHEY and CDR2 is SVGEGT. In DNA form, the CDR3 reads TGTGCCAGCAGTGACCCAGGCTCTGGGGCCAACGTCCTGACTTTC. This gives the protein CASSDPGSGANVLTF.

This clonotype has a count of ten or more. The V and J genes are TRBV6-1 and TRBJ2-2; TRBD2 matches at 7 bases. The CDR3 sequence is 14 residues long. V trimming: 3 bases; J trimming: 6 bases; junction bases outside the gene matches: 4. Per the germline V gene, CDR1 is MNHNS and CDR2 is SASEGT. The CDR3 reads CASSDSRGAGELFF. CDR3 DNA sequence: TGTGCCAGCAGTGACTCCCGGGGGGCCGGGGAGCTGTTTTTT.

This clonotype was recorded many times. The chain joins TRBV19 to TRBJ1-5; TRBD1 agrees at 7 bases. CDR1 and CDR2 from the germline V gene are LNHDA and SQIVND (reference sequence). The CDR3 has 13 amino acids. After removal of 8 bases from V and 3 bases from J, the junction contained 4 bases not matched to a gene. CDR3 sequence reads: CASAGTDNQPQHF. The CDR3 DNA follows: TGTGCCAGTGCCGGGACAGACAATCAGCCCCAGCATTTT.

The rearrangement joins TRBV20-1 to TRBJ2-3; D is undetermined. This CDR3 contains 12 residues. Germline assignment: CDR1 DFQATT and CDR2 SNEGSKA (reference sequence). Trimming cost V 7 bases and J 0 bases, with 8 bases left between them. In nucleotides, the CDR3 is TGCAGTGTCGAGTCGAGCACAGATACGCAGTATTTT. Translated, it gives CSVESSTDTQYF.

At least ten counts were recorded for this clonotype. The CDR3 here is CSAVGDGPQETQYF. The CDR3, as DNA: TGCAGCGCGGTTGGGGACGGGCCGCAAGAGACCCAGTACTTC. The chain employs TRBV20-1 and TRBJ2-5; D could derive from TRBD1 or TRBD2 (5 bases each). Per germline, CDR1 DFQATT and CDR2 SNEGSKA (reference sequence). This CDR3 has 14 residues.